The entry that follows covers one T cell receptor (beta chain) sequence. Its target is unknown. Cyclophosphamide on days +3 and +4 followed busulfan-fludarabine conditioning and a marrow graft. This entry belongs to a study of T cells after posttransplantation cyclophosphamide. General study points: Tissue-infiltrating T cells from skin or gut overlapped little with blood T cells. Donor-recipient repertoire similarity was low at 1-2 months, rising over year one. After PTCy, TRB diversity resembled that of CNI/methotrexate controls.

Only in-frame clones appear in the TCRdb table, and some are missing; sequencing was by immunoSEQ multiplex PCR. The sample carries 4,000 to 4,500 clones, 83% recorded once. There are 16 residues in the CDR3. Germline values: CDR1 SGDLS, CDR2 YYNGEE. Between the trimmed V and J ends, which lost 3 bases and 0 bases, there was a span of 14 bases. The input for sequencing was CD4+ T cells sorted from blood, taken 242 days after a stem cell transplant with posttransplant cyclophosphamide. The clonotype comes from a male patient in his thirties who received an allogeneic stem cell transplant from a related donor, was CMV-positive, and had no GVHD. Some T cells may have originated in the graft donor. J is TRBJ2-3 and V is TRBV9; D gene unclear. CDR3 DNA: TGTGCCAGCAGCGCCCGTCTATTGACTAGCACAGATACGCAGTATTTT. It encodes CASSARLLTSTDTQYF.